This is a list of T cell receptor beta chains from one sample in a study of CD8 T cells in Susac syndrome. Each CDR3 protein is one row after TCRdb ran MiXCR on the immunoSEQ multiplex PCR reads. The sample lists roughly 150,000 distinct CDR3 sequences, around 95% occurring once. Source material: CD8+ T cells from PBMCs. All receptors come from a human donor with Susac syndrome. Each CDR3 is given with its conserved first and last residue. D genes are given only for firm matches. The size entry is marked missing in some rows and otherwise reads once, few, many or a size class.

.	TRBV15	TRBJ2-7	.	CATSRDPPGQTSYEQYF	TGTGCCACCAGCAGAGATCCCCCAGGACAGACGTCCTACGAGCAGTACTTC
TRBD2	TRBV5-6	TRBJ2-7	.	CASSKPGTSGYEQYF	TGTGCCAGCAGCAAGCCCGGGACTAGCGGTTACGAGCAGTACTTC
TRBD1	TRBV11-2	TRBJ2-7	.	CASSPQGAEQYF	TGTGCCAGCAGCCCACAGGGGGCCGAGCAGTACTTC
TRBD1	TRBV7-9	TRBJ1-3	.	CASSISSTGDNSGNTIYF	TGTGCCAGCAGCATCTCTTCGACAGGGGACAACTCTGGAAACACCATATATTTT
TRBD1	TRBV4-1	TRBJ1-1	.	CASSQNRGTEAFF	TGCGCCAGCAGCCAAAACAGGGGAACTGAAGCTTTCTTT
.	TRBV7-8	TRBJ1-2	.	CASSLDDLGYTF	TGTGCCAGCAGCTTAGACGACCTGGGCTACACCTTC
.	TRBV24-1	TRBJ2-6	few	CATSDLRSSGANVLTF	TGTGCCACCAGTGATTTGCGGAGCTCTGGGGCCAACGTCCTGACTTTC
.	TRBV6-5	TRBJ2-2	.	CASSYWEGGTGELFF	TGTGCCAGCAGTTACTGGGAGGGGGGGACCGGGGAGCTGTTTTTT
.	TRBV7-9	TRBJ1-2	few	CASSDDRGYGYTF	TGTGCCAGCAGCGATGACAGAGGCTATGGCTACACCTTC
TRBD2	TRBV20-1	TRBJ2-7	.	CSANRGDYEQYF	TGCAGTGCTAATCGGGGGGACTACGAGCAGTACTTC
.	TRBV28	TRBJ2-1	.	CASEGNNEQFF	TGTGCCTCGGAAGGTAACAATGAGCAGTTCTTC
.	TRBV6-6	TRBJ1-1	.	CASSYSFSGDTEAFF	TGTGCCAGCAGTTACTCGTTTTCGGGTGACACTGAAGCTTTCTTT
TRBD1	TRBV5-1	TRBJ2-6	.	CASSRPGTASSGANVLTF	TGCGCCAGCAGCCGCCCGGGGACAGCCAGCTCTGGGGCCAACGTCCTGACTTTC
TRBD1	TRBV5-4	TRBJ2-7	.	CASSSMGQGADEQYF	TGTGCCAGCAGCTCCATGGGACAGGGGGCAGACGAGCAGTACTTC
.	TRBV4-1	TRBJ2-3	.	CASSRETDTQYF	TGCGCCAGCAGCCGGGAAACAGATACGCAGTATTTT
TRBD1	TRBV30	TRBJ1-2	.	CAWTFGQGYGYTF	TGTGCCTGGACCTTTGGACAGGGATATGGCTACACCTTC
.	TRBV3-1	TRBJ1-2	.	CASSQGVAGYTF	TGTGCCAGCAGCCAAGGAGTAGCCGGCTACACCTTC
.	TRBV4-1	TRBJ2-3	.	CASSQDQGTFTDTQYF	TGCGCCAGCAGCCAAGATCAGGGGACTTTCACAGATACGCAGTATTTT
TRBD2	TRBV27	TRBJ2-1	.	CASRLSGVYNEQFF	TGTGCCAGCAGACTAAGCGGGGTCTACAATGAGCAGTTCTTC
.	TRBV12-3/TRBV12-4	TRBJ2-1	.	CASYHMGGRNIDNEQFF	TGTGCCAGCTATCACATGGGGGGGCGTAACATCGACAATGAGCAGTTCTTC
TRBD2	TRBV9	TRBJ2-1	.	CASSPQMTSGGYNEQFF	TGTGCCAGCAGCCCCCAAATGACTAGCGGAGGCTACAATGAGCAGTTCTTC
.	TRBV27	TRBJ2-1	.	CASSFTSSEEEQFF	TGTGCCAGCAGTTTCACGTCTAGCGAAGAAGAGCAGTTCTTC
.	TRBV27	TRBJ2-7	.	CASGLGGGGEQYF	TGTGCCAGCGGACTTGGGGGAGGGGGCGAGCAGTACTTC
TRBD2	TRBV28	TRBJ2-1	.	CASSLWTSGTGNEQFF	TGTGCCAGCAGTCTCTGGACTAGCGGGACAGGGAATGAGCAGTTCTTC
TRBD1	TRBV4-2	TRBJ1-1	.	CASRPGQPNTEAFF	TGTGCCAGCAGACCGGGACAGCCGAACACTGAAGCTTTCTTT
.	TRBV9	TRBJ1-1	.	CASSVVRGGTGTNTEAFF	TGTGCCAGCAGCGTAGTTAGGGGTGGGACGGGTACGAACACTGAAGCTTTCTTT
.	TRBV21-1	TRBJ1-5	once	CASSNGGAKHQPQHF	TGTGCCAGCAGCAACGGGGGGGCGAAGCATCAGCCCCAGCATTTT
TRBD2	TRBV7-6	TRBJ2-3	once	CASRVGLAAFSTDTQYF	TGTGCCAGCAGGGTGGGACTAGCGGCCTTCAGCACAGATACGCAGTATTTT
.	TRBV6-1	TRBJ2-7	.	CASSESWGYEQYF	TGTGCCAGCAGTGAGTCGTGGGGCTACGAGCAGTACTTC
.	TRBV12-3/TRBV12-4	TRBJ2-3	.	CASSLMASGTDTQYF	TGTGCCAGCAGTTTGATGGCTAGCGGCACAGATACGCAGTATTTT
.	TRBV24-1	TRBJ2-7	.	CATSDANVSEQYF	TGTGCCACCAGTGATGCCAATGTCAGCGAGCAGTACTTC
.	TRBV5-1	TRBJ2-7	.	CASSSGSSEQYF	TGCGCCAGCAGCTCGGGCAGCTCCGAGCAGTACTTC
.	TRBV4-1	TRBJ2-2	.	CASSQGPGGLFF	TGCGCCAGCAGCCAAGGTCCGGGCGGGCTGTTTTTT
.	TRBV12-3/TRBV12-4	TRBJ2-3	.	CASTTPPHAWDSPPDTQYF	TGTGCCAGCACCACTCCCCCCCACGCCTGGGACTCCCCCCCAGATACGCAGTATTTT
TRBD2	TRBV27	TRBJ2-1	.	CATKSGTSYNEQFF	TGTGCCACCAAGAGCGGGACTTCCTACAATGAGCAGTTCTTC
.	TRBV30	TRBJ2-5	.	CAWSVWRGQQETQYF	TGTGCCTGGAGTGTATGGAGGGGGCAGCAAGAGACCCAGTACTTC
.	TRBV5-4	TRBJ2-1	.	CASSFNDRTYNEQFF	TGTGCCAGCAGCTTCAACGACAGAACATACAATGAGCAGTTCTTC
TRBD2	TRBV4-1	TRBJ2-1	.	CASSQLSGELLDEQFF	TGCGCCAGCAGCCAACTTAGCGGGGAACTTCTCGATGAGCAGTTCTTC
TRBD1	TRBV20-1	TRBJ1-4	.	CSARVTQGAGNEKLFF	TGCAGTGCTAGAGTTACACAGGGGGCGGGTAATGAAAAACTGTTTTTT
TRBD2	TRBV6-5	TRBJ2-1	once	CASSYSGIAGVRNEQFF	TGTGCCAGCAGTTACTCGGGTATAGCGGGAGTAAGGAATGAGCAGTTCTTC
.	TRBV9	TRBJ1-3	.	CASSERRDAGSGNTIYF	TGTGCCAGCAGCGAACGCCGGGACGCCGGCTCTGGAAACACCATATATTTT
.	TRBV4-1	TRBJ2-4	.	CASSQERRLNIQYF	TGCGCCAGCAGCCAAGAGCGGCGCTTAAACATTCAGTACTTC
.	TRBV9	TRBJ2-7	.	CASSAGSEGEQYF	TGTGCCAGCAGCGCGGGGTCGGAAGGGGAGCAGTACTTC
.	TRBV27	TRBJ1-1	.	CASSLYGENTEAFF	TGTGCCAGCAGTTTATATGGGGAGAACACTGAAGCTTTCTTT
.	TRBV15	TRBJ2-1	once	CATSRGGDYNEQFF	TGTGCCACCAGCAGAGGAGGAGACTACAATGAGCAGTTCTTC
.	TRBV11-2	TRBJ2-5	.	CASSLRLAEQETQYF	TGTGCCAGCAGCTTACGGTTAGCGGAACAAGAGACCCAGTACTTC
.	TRBV12-3/TRBV12-4	TRBJ2-7	.	CASSSGDGPYEQYF	TGTGCCAGCAGTTCGGGGGACGGCCCCTACGAGCAGTACTTC
.	TRBV27	TRBJ2-7	.	CASSSGRAYEQYF	TGTGCCAGCTCCTCCGGACGCGCCTACGAGCAGTACTTC
.	TRBV9	TRBJ2-7	.	CASSVASVSYEQYF	TGTGCCAGCAGCGTGGCTAGCGTCTCCTACGAGCAGTACTTC
TRBD1	TRBV30	TRBJ1-1	.	CACSAGTGDTEAFF	TGTGCCTGCTCCGCCGGGACAGGGGACACTGAAGCTTTCTTT
.	TRBV5-6	TRBJ2-5	.	CASSDVGRETQYF	TGTGCCAGCAGCGATGTAGGGAGGGAGACCCAGTACTTC
TRBD2	TRBV10-3	TRBJ2-7	.	CAISCSGRAYEQYF	TGTGCCATCTCCTGTAGCGGGAGGGCCTACGAGCAGTACTTC
.	TRBV30	TRBJ2-4	.	CAWSLRWGQGKRPSAKNIQYF	TGTGCCTGGAGCCTACGATGGGGGCAGGGCAAAAGACCGTCAGCCAAAAACATTCAGTACTTC
.	TRBV4-1	TRBJ2-1	.	CASSQETEQFF	TGCGCCAGCAGCCAAGAGACTGAGCAGTTCTTC
TRBD1	TRBV18	TRBJ2-6	.	CASSLSQGAGPSGANVLTF	TGTGCCAGCTCACTTAGTCAGGGGGCAGGCCCCTCTGGGGCCAACGTCCTGACTTTC